This is a list of T cell receptor beta chains from one sample in a study of cytomegalovirus exposure and HLA in healthy donors. The data were produced by immunoSEQ multiplex PCR, yet TCRdb's version contains in-frame clones alone and is incomplete. This table holds roughly 150,000 clones, 70% to 85% found once. Sequenced material: PBMCs. The receptors shown here come from a male donor in good health and CMV-seronegative. The CDR3 runs from the conserved cysteine through the conserved F or W. Each record gives: D gene, J gene, clone size, V gene, CDR3 DNA, CDR3 protein. A D gene is named only where the DNA matches it firmly. Only part of the rows carry a size: once, few, many, or a class if the clone is expanded.

D gene: -; J gene: TRBJ1-2; clone size: -; V gene: TRBV6-6; CDR3 DNA: TGTGCCAGCAGTTACACGACGGGGGGCTACACCTTC; CDR3 protein: CASSYTTGGYTF
D gene: -; J gene: TRBJ1-5; clone size: -; V gene: TRBV7-6; CDR3 DNA: TGTGCCAGCAGCCCAGGTCAAGGTCATAGCAATCAGCCCCAGCATTTT; CDR3 protein: CASSPGQGHSNQPQHF
D gene: -; J gene: TRBJ1-1; clone size: -; V gene: TRBV6-6; CDR3 DNA: TGTGCCAGCATCCCGGGGGGGAACACTGAAGCTTTCTTT; CDR3 protein: CASIPGGNTEAFF
D gene: -; J gene: TRBJ2-6; clone size: -; V gene: TRBV27; CDR3 DNA: TGTGCCAGCACTTTCAGCTCTGGGGCCAACGTCCTGACTTTC; CDR3 protein: CASTFSSGANVLTF
D gene: -; J gene: TRBJ1-3; clone size: -; V gene: TRBV6-5; CDR3 DNA: TGTGCCAGCAGTTACTCGAGAGGATCTGGAAACACCATATATTTT; CDR3 protein: CASSYSRGSGNTIYF
D gene: TRBD1; J gene: TRBJ2-7; clone size: -; V gene: TRBV4-1; CDR3 DNA: TGCGCCAGCAGCCAAGATGACAGGGAAGCCTACGAGCAGTACTTC; CDR3 protein: CASSQDDREAYEQYF
D gene: -; J gene: TRBJ1-1; clone size: -; V gene: TRBV27; CDR3 DNA: TGTGCCAGCAGTTTGGTCCCCCTAACGGGGGGGACTGAAGCTTTCTTT; CDR3 protein: CASSLVPLTGGTEAFF
D gene: TRBD1; J gene: TRBJ1-1; clone size: once; V gene: TRBV6-1; CDR3 DNA: TGTGCCAGCAGTGAGCTGGACAGGGTAGCTTTCTTT; CDR3 protein: CASSELDRVAFF
D gene: TRBD2; J gene: TRBJ2-1; clone size: -; V gene: TRBV5-1; CDR3 DNA: TGCGCCAGCAGCCAGACTAGCAGCAATGAGCAGTTCTTC; CDR3 protein: CASSQTSSNEQFF
D gene: -; J gene: TRBJ2-7; clone size: -; V gene: TRBV28; CDR3 DNA: TGTGCCAGCAGTTTACGCGGGGAGCAGTACTTC; CDR3 protein: CASSLRGEQYF
D gene: TRBD1; J gene: TRBJ1-3; clone size: -; V gene: TRBV9; CDR3 DNA: TGTGCCAGCAGCTTACAGGGGGCTGGAGGAAACACCATATATTTT; CDR3 protein: CASSLQGAGGNTIYF
D gene: -; J gene: TRBJ1-4; clone size: -; V gene: TRBV6-5; CDR3 DNA: TGTGCCAGCAGTTACTCGACAGTATCTAATGAAAAACTGTTTTTT; CDR3 protein: CASSYSTVSNEKLFF
D gene: TRBD2; J gene: TRBJ2-7; clone size: -; V gene: TRBV4-3; CDR3 DNA: TGCGCCAGCAGCCAAGGCCTAGCGGGACACTCTAACGAGCAGTACTTC; CDR3 protein: CASSQGLAGHSNEQYF
D gene: TRBD1; J gene: TRBJ1-3; clone size: -; V gene: TRBV6-1; CDR3 DNA: TGTGCCAGCAGTGCAGGACAGGCTTACTCTGGAAACACCATATATTTT; CDR3 protein: CASSAGQAYSGNTIYF
D gene: -; J gene: TRBJ2-3; clone size: -; V gene: TRBV10-3; CDR3 DNA: TGTGCCATCAGTGGAGATAGCGCCACAGATACGCAGTATTTT; CDR3 protein: CAISGDSATDTQYF
D gene: TRBD1; J gene: TRBJ1-2; clone size: few; V gene: TRBV7-2; CDR3 DNA: TGTGCCAGCAGCTTAGGACAGGGTCAGCGGTACACCTTC; CDR3 protein: CASSLGQGQRYTF
D gene: TRBD1; J gene: TRBJ1-1; clone size: -; V gene: TRBV4-2; CDR3 DNA: TGTGCCAGCAGCCAAGGGACAGGGTGGAACACTGAAGCTTTCTTT; CDR3 protein: CASSQGTGWNTEAFF
D gene: -; J gene: TRBJ2-3; clone size: -; V gene: TRBV4-3; CDR3 DNA: TGCGCCAGCAGCCAAGAGGTAGCGGTGCGGGTCGCAGATACGCAGTATTTT; CDR3 protein: CASSQEVAVRVADTQYF
D gene: TRBD1; J gene: TRBJ1-4; clone size: -; V gene: TRBV5-1; CDR3 DNA: TGCGCCAGCAGCCTCCGACAGGGGGCAACCAATGAAAAACTGTTTTTT; CDR3 protein: CASSLRQGATNEKLFF
D gene: TRBD1; J gene: TRBJ1-5; clone size: -; V gene: TRBV19; CDR3 DNA: TGTGCCAGTAGTCCCCGGACAGGGGTAGTTCAGCCCCAGCATTTT; CDR3 protein: CASSPRTGVVQPQHF
D gene: -; J gene: TRBJ2-2; clone size: -; V gene: TRBV5-4; CDR3 DNA: TGTGCCAGCAGCTTGAAGGGGCAGGGCGGGGAGCTGTTTTTT; CDR3 protein: CASSLKGQGGELFF
D gene: -; J gene: TRBJ1-5; clone size: -; V gene: TRBV28; CDR3 DNA: TGTGCCAGCAGTCTGTTTCGGTGGGAGGGATTTGATCAGCCCCAGCATTTT; CDR3 protein: CASSLFRWEGFDQPQHF
D gene: -; J gene: TRBJ1-6; clone size: -; V gene: TRBV6-5; CDR3 DNA: TGTGCCAGCAGTTACGGCAGGGAAAATTCACCCCTCCACTTT; CDR3 protein: CASSYGRENSPLHF
D gene: TRBD1; J gene: TRBJ2-1; clone size: few; V gene: TRBV13; CDR3 DNA: TGTGCCAGCAGCAGCCCGACAGGGCCCAATGAGCAGTTCTTC; CDR3 protein: CASSSPTGPNEQFF
D gene: TRBD1; J gene: TRBJ2-5; clone size: -; V gene: TRBV28; CDR3 DNA: TGTGCCAGCAGTAACCCGGACAGGGAATACCAAGAGACCCAGTACTTC; CDR3 protein: CASSNPDREYQETQYF
D gene: TRBD2; J gene: TRBJ2-1; clone size: few; V gene: TRBV4-3; CDR3 DNA: TGCGCCAGCAGCCATGGGGGGACTAGCGGGAACAATGAGCAGTTCTTC; CDR3 protein: CASSHGGTSGNNEQFF
D gene: -; J gene: TRBJ1-4; clone size: -; V gene: TRBV6-6; CDR3 DNA: TGTGCCAGCAGCCCTTTCCAGGGAGAAAAACTGTTTTTT; CDR3 protein: CASSPFQGEKLFF
D gene: TRBD2; J gene: TRBJ2-5; clone size: -; V gene: TRBV18; CDR3 DNA: TGTGCCAGCTCACCGACTAGCGGGGGACAGACCCAGTACTTC; CDR3 protein: CASSPTSGGQTQYF
D gene: -; J gene: TRBJ1-2; clone size: -; V gene: TRBV7-9; CDR3 DNA: TGTGCCAGCAGCTTAGGCAGCGCTAACTATGGCTACACCTTC; CDR3 protein: CASSLGSANYGYTF
D gene: TRBD1; J gene: TRBJ1-1; clone size: -; V gene: TRBV27; CDR3 DNA: TGTGCCAGCAGACGACAGGGTGGCACTGAAGCTTTCTTT; CDR3 protein: CASRRQGGTEAFF
D gene: -; J gene: TRBJ2-5; clone size: -; V gene: TRBV7-2; CDR3 DNA: TGTGCCAGCAGCTTAGATCCCCTGCAAGAGACCCAGTACTTC; CDR3 protein: CASSLDPLQETQYF
D gene: TRBD1; J gene: TRBJ2-7; clone size: few; V gene: TRBV19; CDR3 DNA: TGTGCCAGTAGTATAGAAGAAGGGGGCGCCTTGGGCGAGCAGTACTTC; CDR3 protein: CASSIEEGGALGEQYF
D gene: TRBD1; J gene: TRBJ1-2; clone size: once; V gene: TRBV5-4; CDR3 DNA: TGTGCCAGCAGCTTCCCGGACAGGGAAGGCTACACCTTC; CDR3 protein: CASSFPDREGYTF
D gene: TRBD2; J gene: TRBJ2-2; clone size: -; V gene: TRBV9; CDR3 DNA: TGTGCCAGCAGCCCGCTAGCGGGAGTCGGCGCCGGGGAGCTGTTTTTT; CDR3 protein: CASSPLAGVGAGELFF
D gene: TRBD1; J gene: TRBJ1-1; clone size: -; V gene: TRBV30; CDR3 DNA: TGTGCCTGGAGTGCTTCGAGGACAGGGGGCACAGCTTTCTTT; CDR3 protein: CAWSASRTGGTAFF
D gene: TRBD2; J gene: TRBJ2-1; clone size: -; V gene: TRBV5-1; CDR3 DNA: TGCGCCAGCAGCGCCGGGACTAGCGGGAGTGAGCAGTTCTTC; CDR3 protein: CASSAGTSGSEQFF
D gene: -; J gene: TRBJ1-4; clone size: -; V gene: TRBV5-6; CDR3 DNA: TGTGCCAGCACCAACTTACAGGGAAAGCTGGATGAAAAACTGTTTTTT; CDR3 protein: CASTNLQGKLDEKLFF
D gene: TRBD1; J gene: TRBJ1-5; clone size: -; V gene: TRBV4-3; CDR3 DNA: TGCGCCAGCAGCCAAGATTTTAGGACAGGGTCTCAGCCCCAGCATTTT; CDR3 protein: CASSQDFRTGSQPQHF
D gene: -; J gene: TRBJ1-2; clone size: -; V gene: TRBV14; CDR3 DNA: TGTGCCAGCAGCCAAGATCTCGGGAAGGGCTACACCTTC; CDR3 protein: CASSQDLGKGYTF
D gene: -; J gene: TRBJ2-3; clone size: -; V gene: TRBV7-9; CDR3 DNA: TGTGCCAGCAGCTTAGTAAGGACTATTAGCACAGATACGCAGTATTTT; CDR3 protein: CASSLVRTISTDTQYF
D gene: -; J gene: TRBJ2-7; clone size: -; V gene: TRBV7-9; CDR3 DNA: TGTGCCAGCAGCGAAAGAAGGGGGAGCGAGCAGTACTTC; CDR3 protein: CASSERRGSEQYF
D gene: -; J gene: TRBJ2-5; clone size: -; V gene: TRBV7-2; CDR3 DNA: TGTGCCAGCAGCGCAGGGTTGAGAGTCCAAGAGACCCAGTACTTC; CDR3 protein: CASSAGLRVQETQYF
D gene: -; J gene: TRBJ2-2; clone size: few; V gene: TRBV15; CDR3 DNA: TGTGCCACCAGCGCGCGGAGACTAGAGAATACCGGGGAGCTGTTTTTT; CDR3 protein: CATSARRLENTGELFF
D gene: -; J gene: TRBJ1-1; clone size: -; V gene: TRBV14; CDR3 DNA: TGTGCCAGCAGCCGAGCGGCGAACACTGAAGCTTTCTTT; CDR3 protein: CASSRAANTEAFF